The T cell receptor (beta chain) under discussion was sequenced for a study of blood T cell repertoires in COVID-19. Assay: immunoSEQ multiplex PCR; the TCRdb copy retains only in-frame clones and omits some. This table has a few hundred thousand clones, 88% appearing once. For this clone: The identical CDR3 is also encoded by other nucleotide sequences in the sample.

The length of the CDR3 is 15 residues. The germline V gene has CDR1 SGHNT and CDR2 YYREEE (reference sequence). The V and J ends lost 0 bases and 9 bases, in that order; junction bases with no gene match: 5. This TCR was recovered from a young man who had recovered from COVID-19. The gene calls are TRBV5-4 and TRBJ1-6, with 8 bases fitting TRBD1. The specimen sequenced was PBMCs or T cells enriched from blood (not recorded which). The CDR3 region is CASSLGGTGVSPLHF. The CDR3 DNA sequence: TGTGCCAGCAGCTTGGGTGGGACAGGAGTTTCACCCCTCCACTTT.